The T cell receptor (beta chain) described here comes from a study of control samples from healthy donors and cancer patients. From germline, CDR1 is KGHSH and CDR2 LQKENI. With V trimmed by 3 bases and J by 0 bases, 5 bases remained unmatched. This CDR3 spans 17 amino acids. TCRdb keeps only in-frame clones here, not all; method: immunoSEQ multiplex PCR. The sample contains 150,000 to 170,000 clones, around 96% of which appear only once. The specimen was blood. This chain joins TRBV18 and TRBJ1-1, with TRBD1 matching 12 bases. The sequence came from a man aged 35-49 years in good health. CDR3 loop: CASSPGQGARMNTEAFF. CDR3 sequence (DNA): TGTGCCAGCTCACCGGGACAGGGGGCTCGGATGAACACTGAAGCTTTCTTT.